This T cell receptor beta chain comes out of a study of spatial heterogeneity in lung cancer. Study information: A consistent excess of beta-chain over alpha-chain sequences was detected.

As for time point: sample taken at primary tumor resection. Samples were obtained from about 75 donors, all untreated early-stage non-small cell lung cancer patients. Sequencing of whole RNA from tumor, nontumor lung or frozen PBMC involved no sorting. CDR3 size: 15 residues. CDR1 and CDR2 from the germline V gene are LGHNA and YNFKEQ. V lost 4 bases, J lost 3 bases, and 1 base stayed unmatched. Each molecule of TCR cDNA was tagged with one unique molecular identifier. One entry per CDR3 protein, called by TCRdb with MiXCR from the 5' RACE reads. The sample contains 7,500 to 10,000 distinct CDR3 sequences, 15% to 19% of which appear only once. This clonotype was seen at least ten times.

V gene TRBV4-2 combines with J gene TRBJ2-3; 13 positions match TRBD2. The sequence was collected from a male donor with early-stage non-small cell lung cancer. The starting material was normal lung tissue next to the tumor, obtained at surgery. CDR3: CASSRGLAGTDTQYF. The CDR3 region has the DNA TGTGCCAGCAGCCGGGGACTAGCGGGAACAGATACGCAGTATTTT.